One sample yielded the 6 T cell receptor beta chains listed below, sequenced in a study of beta chain features in type 1 diabetes (dated by TCRdb to 2016 to 2018). Libraries came from the immunoSEQ multiplex PCR assay. The entire isolated RNA was reverse transcribed using the High Capacity cDNA Reverse Transcription Kit, and thus expressed TCRB transcripts were sequenced. The table comes from immuneACCESS by way of TCRdb, which keeps in-frame sequences with V and J called. Part of the clones is missing from these tables; in studies checked, under half for an unresolved V gene and the rest for unknown reasons. The sample contains 600,000 to 650,000 clones, around 15% of them found a single time. In total, the top ten clones hold approximately 0.099% of the sample. The sample was naive CD4+ T cells from blood. The sample's cell subset or site label is to be understood as: true naive CD4+ T cells. Every receptor here comes from a man younger than 35 in good health.

This chain connects TRBV4-2 to TRBJ2-1; 9 bases are shared with TRBD1. V shed 3 bases and J 7 bases; nucleotides not matched to a gene: 4. Germline V lookup: CDR1 LGHNA, CDR2 YNFKEQ. This CDR3 is 14 amino acids long. The CDR3 loop reads CASSHRDRENEQFF. CDR3 bases: TGTGCCAGCAGCCACCGGGACAGGGAGAATGAGCAGTTCTTC.

The genes are TRBV4-2 and TRBJ1-2; the D is unclear. Germline V CDR1 and CDR2: LGHNA, YNFKEQ. V lost 1 base and J 0 bases, leaving 24 bases between the germline ends. CDR3 length: 20 amino acids. The CDR3 nucleotides are TGTGCCAGCAGCCAAGGGAGCCGATTGATTTTGCAGATAGCTAACTATGGCTACACCTTC. It codes for CASSQGSRLILQIANYGYTF.

The chain employs TRBV10-3 and TRBJ2-7; 9 nucleotides match TRBD1. This CDR3 has 12 amino acids. Trimming at V came to 10 bases and at J to 5 bases, leaving 6 bases not matched to a gene. The germline CDR1 and CDR2 sequences are ENHRY and SYGVKD. CDR3 in amino acids: CATDRGMNEQYF. CDR3 DNA sequence: TGTGCCACAGACAGGGGGATGAACGAGCAGTACTTC.

This chain uses TRBV7-9 with TRBJ1-1; D is ambiguous. Germline loops: CDR1 SEHNR, CDR2 FQNEAQ (reference sequence). V dropped 2 bases and J dropped 1 base, with 8 bases sitting between them. CDR3 length equals 14 residues. CDR3 loop: CASSLSLANTEAFF. CDR3 nucleotide sequence: TGTGCCAGCAGCTTAAGCTTGGCGAACACTGAAGCTTTCTTT.

This clone was seen only a few times. The chain carries TRBV5-1 and TRBJ1-1, with unresolved D. Looked up from germline, CDR1 is SGHRS and CDR2 is YFSETQ. This CDR3 is 14 amino acids long. V shed 3 bases and J shed 2 bases, with 11 bases lying between them. The CDR3, as DNA: TGCGCCAGCAGCTCCTCAATGCCCAACACTGAAGCTTTCTTT. Translating gives CASSSSMPNTEAFF.

The rearrangement links TRBV4-3 to TRBJ2-3, with a tentative D call TRBD2 (6 bases). The CDR3 sequence is 17 residues long. The V end lost 0 bases, the J end lost 1 base, and 14 bases lay between the germline ends. Germline V gives CDR1 LGHNA, CDR2 YSLEER. For the CDR3, the DNA is TGCGCCAGCAGCCAAGATTACAGGAGGGCTCGCACAGATACGCAGTATTTT. Protein sequence: CASSQDYRRARTDTQYF.